Presented here are 20 T cell receptor beta chains from one specimen sequenced in a study of blood T cells in healthy people across ages. Together with a sample-barcoded 5' primer, a J-beta primer mix was included in a second PCR lasting roughly 6 to 12 cycles. TCRdb processed the 5' RACE reads anew with MiXCR; each CDR3 protein has one entry. The sample yields hundreds of thousands of distinct CDR3 sequences, around 21% seen once. Sample: blood. All receptors derive from a man aged 65 to 79 in good health.

The chain links TRBV3-1 to TRBJ2-3; 9 bases fit TRBD1. The germline CDR1 and CDR2 sequences are LGHDT and YNNKEL (reference sequence). V dropped 2 bases and J dropped 2; count of bases not matched to a gene: 8. CDR3 size: 17 residues. CDR3 region: CASSQLFGTGPTDTQYF. CDR3 DNA sequence: TGTGCCAGCAGCCAACTCTTTGGGACAGGGCCCACAGATACGCAGTATTTT.

J is TRBJ2-5 and V is TRBV7-8, with 7 bases matching TRBD2. V gave up 2 bases and J gave up 4 bases; unmatched junction bases: 10. The CDR3 sequence is 16 residues long. Germline lookup yields CDR1 SGHVS and CDR2 FQNEAQ. CDR3 residues: CASSLTSSGLSETQYF. The CDR3 nucleotides read TGTGCCAGCAGCTTAACGAGTAGCGGGCTATCAGAGACCCAGTACTTC.

The rearrangement joins TRBV20-1 to TRBJ1-3; D remains unclear. Trimming took 4 bases from V and 0 from J, leaving 10 bases between them. Germline CDR1 and CDR2: DFQATT and SNEGSKA (reference sequence). The length of the CDR3 is 14 residues. In DNA, the CDR3 is TGCAGTGCTATGACCGGGGACTCTGGAAACACCATATATTTT. Protein sequence: CSAMTGDSGNTIYF.

The CDR3 nucleotides read TGCGCCAGCAGCTTGGAGACAGTGTACCAAGAGACCCAGTACTTC. Translating it yields CASSLETVYQETQYF. V gene TRBV5-1 combines with J gene TRBJ2-5, with a possible D match to TRBD1 (5 bases). Trimming stripped 0 bases from V and 0 bases from J, with 9 bases between. The length of the CDR3 is 15 residues. Germline V gene lookup returns CDR1 SGHRS and CDR2 YFSETQ.

This clonotype was observed a handful of times. Its ends do not fully match the called genes, so a read error is possible. The chain recombines TRBV27 with TRBJ1-1; D is possibly TRBD1 (6 bases). Per germline, CDR1 MNHEY and CDR2 SMNVEV (reference sequence). The CDR3 is made up of 14 amino acids. The CDR3 sequence: CASSLVRGNSEAFF. The CDR3 region has the DNA TGTGCCAGCAGTTTAGTGAGGGGGAACTCTGAAGCTTTCTTT.

This chain joins TRBV10-3 and TRBJ2-1; 11 nucleotides agree with TRBD1. The CDR3 is 13 amino acids. Germline lookup yields CDR1 ENHRY and CDR2 SYGVKD. V dropped 5 bases and J dropped 9; count of bases not matched to a gene: 3. CDR3 nucleotide sequence: TGTGCCATCAGTCCCGGGACAGGGGGTGAGCAGTTCTTC. It yields the protein CAISPGTGGEQFF.

J is TRBJ2-7 and V is TRBV7-6; D perhaps matches TRBD1 (5 bases). CDR3 length: 15 amino acids. V lost 1 base and J lost 3, with 13 bases in between. The germline gives CDR1 SGHVS, CDR2 FNYEAQ. The CDR3 region is CASSLGDSTFYEQYF. The CDR3 DNA reads TGTGCCAGCAGCTTAGGAGACAGTACCTTCTACGAGCAGTACTTC.

This clonotype was observed many times. The chain couples TRBV20-1 to TRBJ2-1; TRBD2 matches at 10 bases. The V and J ends lost 1 base and 6 bases, in that order; junction bases with no gene match: 3. The CDR3 runs to 14 residues. The germline V gene encodes CDR1 DFQATT and CDR2 SNEGSKA (reference sequence). The CDR3 loop reads CSARGLAGPNEQFF. In nucleotides, the CDR3 is TGCAGTGCTAGAGGACTAGCGGGTCCCAATGAGCAGTTCTTC.

This clonotype appeared a few times. The V gene is TRBV6-5, the J gene TRBJ1-6; perhaps TRBD1 as D (5 bases). Germline loops: CDR1 MNHEY, CDR2 SVGAGI. This CDR3 has 14 amino acids. V lost 5 bases, J lost 7 bases, and 12 bases lay in between. This CDR3 reads CASSLRDANSPLHF. CDR3 sequence (DNA): TGTGCCAGCAGTCTCCGGGACGCGAATTCACCCCTCCACTTT.

The rearrangement uses TRBV5-6 and TRBJ2-5, with 10 bases aligning to TRBD1. This CDR3 spans 15 amino acids. Trimming cost V 6 bases and J 0 bases; bases outside gene matches: 5. CDR1 is SGHDT, CDR2 YYEEEE, per germline. The CDR3 loop reads CASTSGQGHQETQYF. CDR3 DNA sequence: TGTGCCAGCACCTCGGGACAGGGGCACCAAGAGACCCAGTACTTC.

In its sample, this clonotype was seen once. This chain connects TRBV7-9 to TRBJ2-5; TRBD1 matches at 8 bases. TRBJ2-7 matches the DNA end more closely, so the J call is doubtful. Germline CDR1 reads SEHNR; CDR2 reads FQNEAQ (reference sequence). The CDR3 length is 15 residues. The CDR3 DNA is TGTGCCAGCAGCCCTGACCGGGGACAGGACTACGAGCAGTACTTC. Protein sequence: CASSPDRGQDYEQYF.

CDR3 residues: CASSRPTGGISYNEQFF. DNA for the CDR3: TGTGCCAGCAGTAGACCGACAGGGGGTATTTCCTACAATGAGCAGTTCTTC. This chain links TRBV6-2 or TRBV6-3 with TRBJ2-1, with 9 bases identical to TRBD1. The CDR3 has 17 residues. CDR1 MNHEY and CDR2 SVGEGT come from the germline V gene. The trim removed 5 bases at V and 1 base at J, leaving 9 bases unmatched.

On this clonotype: The CDR3 does not end in the conserved phenylalanine or tryptophan, so this is likely a read error. The V and J genes are TRBV14 and TRBJ2-5; weak D call: TRBD1 (6 bases). Matching the DNA end better, TRBJ2-1 makes the J call doubtful. The length of the CDR3 is 17 residues. CDR1 is SGHDN and CDR2 is FVKESK in the germline V gene. CDR3 nucleotides: TGTGCCAGCAGCGCACACAGGGTTAGGGGCTCCTACAATGAGCAGTTCCTC. Encoded protein: CASSAHRVRGSYNEQFL.

This sequence joins TRBV7-2 and TRBJ2-5; no definite D call. This CDR3 region has 15 residues. CDR1 is SGHTA and CDR2 is FQGNSA in the germline V gene. The V gene lost 5 bases and the J gene lost 11 bases, with 24 bases spanning the gap. CDR3 in amino acids: CASSHNWQASSEQYF. The CDR3, as DNA: TGTGCCAGCAGCCATAACTGGCAGGCGAGTAGTGAGCAGTACTTC.

The rearrangement joins TRBV20-1 to TRBJ1-2; 7 bases are shared with TRBD1. The CDR3 loop spans 15 amino acids. Germline V gene data show CDR1 as DFQATT and CDR2 as SNEGSKA (reference sequence). The junction had 11 bases not matched to a gene; V was cut back by 3 bases and J by 4 bases. The CDR3 DNA is TGCAGTGCTAGGGAGGGGACAGCTGATATCTATGGCTACACCTTC. Encoded protein: CSAREGTADIYGYTF.

The genes are TRBV2 and TRBJ1-2; D unclear. This CDR3 is built from 13 residues. The germline V gene encodes CDR1 SNHLY and CDR2 FYNNEI. V lost 8 bases and J 8 bases, leaving 18 bases between the germline ends. The DNA for the CDR3 is TGTGCCAGCGGCGAACTTGGCTGGGAGGGCTACACCTTC. This sequence encodes CASGELGWEGYTF.

This sequence joins TRBV7-2 and TRBJ1-4; possibly TRBD1 for D (5 bases). The V and J ends lost 4 bases and 8 bases respectively, with 11 bases between them. This CDR3 contains 13 residues. Germline V gene lookup returns CDR1 SGHTA and CDR2 FQGNSA. The DNA of the CDR3 is TGTGCCAGCAGCTCAGGGACGGAGGAAAAACTGTTTTTT. Translating it yields CASSSGTEEKLFF.

This chain links TRBV9 with TRBJ1-4; D is uncertain. The germline gives CDR1 SGDLS, CDR2 YYNGEE. Deletions cut 7 bases from V and 0 bases from J, with 10 bases between. The CDR3 sequence is 14 residues long. The CDR3, as DNA: TGTGCCAGCTCCGATAGGCCAACTAATGAAAAACTGTTTTTT. Protein product: CASSDRPTNEKLFF.

This clonotype was detected a few times. The chain is built from TRBV7-9 and TRBJ2-5; TRBD2 agrees at 7 bases. CDR1 is SEHNR, CDR2 FQNEAQ, per germline (reference sequence). This CDR3 spans 15 amino acids. Unmatched junction bases numbered 9, after V lost 6 bases and J lost 2 bases. Here the CDR3 reads CASSWGLPGQETQYF. DNA of the CDR3: TGTGCCAGCAGTTGGGGACTACCCGGACAAGAGACCCAGTACTTC.

This clonotype was observed a handful of times. The rearrangement uses TRBV27 and TRBJ2-5, with 10 bases aligning to TRBD2. The germline CDR1 and CDR2 sequences are MNHEY and SMNVEV (reference sequence). The length of the CDR3 is 13 residues. V lost 6 bases to trimming and J lost 4 bases; unmatched junction nucleotides: 2. The CDR3 DNA sequence: TGTGCCAGCAGGATAGCGGGAGGAGAGACCCAGTACTTC. Its translation is CASRIAGGETQYF.